Listed here is a single T cell receptor (beta chain). V shed 7 bases, J shed 6 bases, and the junction held 12 bases outside the gene matches. The CDR3 has 16 residues. CDR1 and CDR2 (germline): KGHDR, SFDVKD. This sample is drawn from a study of T cell responses to AZD1222 COVID-19 vaccine. Using immunoSEQ multiplex PCR, the repertoire was profiled, and TCRdb retains in-frame clones only, with some absent. The sample carries 130,000 to 150,000 clones, nearly 90% recorded once. This sequence was found in an adult who received the MenACWY meningococcal vaccine as a control. Source: peripheral blood, taken 28 days after the second dose of the MenACWY control vaccine. The chain employs TRBV24-1 and TRBJ2-1; 9 bases line up with TRBD1. The CDR3 DNA reads as TGTGCCACCAGAACTTCCGGGACAGGGACGTTCAATGAGCAGTTCTTC. Its protein is CATRTSGTGTFNEQFF.